This T cell receptor beta chain came from a study of technical replicates of blood from several donors. Sequencing used immunoSEQ multiplex PCR; TCRdb keeps in-frame clones, though not all of them. The sample has about 48,000 clones; approximately 90% are singletons. The ends lost 0 bases at V and 0 bases at J; junction bases unmatched: 1. Germline V CDR1 and CDR2: SGHRS, YFSETQ. The CDR3 is 15 residues long. Only a few counts were recorded for this clone. The sample consisted of PBMCs. The sequence came from a human donor in good health. Some clones in this sample may be carry-over from other donors' samples. The chain recombines TRBV5-1 with TRBJ1-1; 8 bases fit TRBD1. DNA for the CDR3: TGCGCCAGCAGCTTGGCACAGGGGGTGAACACTGAAGCTTTCTTT. Its translation is CASSLAQGVNTEAFF.